This T cell receptor beta chain is from a study of blood T cell repertoires in COVID-19. Study summary: Spain, Italy and the United States supplied samples that represented acute and convalescent COVID-19. From T cells, B-cell-depleted T cells, or PBMCs came the material, which was cDNA or gDNA.

Original data processing: Estimated nucleated cell counts came from reference gene primer amplification. The data were produced by immunoSEQ multiplex PCR, yet TCRdb's version contains in-frame clones alone and is incomplete. V and J calls and clone size come straight from that table; D and trimming were deduced from the DNA. This table holds approximately 74,000 clones, approximately 90% found once. CDR3 length equals 15 residues. Trimming cost V 5 bases and J 3 bases; bases outside gene matches: 9. CDR1 MNHEY and CDR2 SMNVEV come from the germline V gene (reference sequence). The sequence came from a woman aged 60-75 years with active COVID-19. The sequenced material came from peripheral blood. The chain employs TRBV27 and TRBJ2-7; TRBD1 matches at 8 bases. The CDR3 DNA sequence: TGTGCCAGCAGTACAAGGGACAGGTATTTCTACGAGCAGTACTTC. This encodes CASSTRDRYFYEQYF.